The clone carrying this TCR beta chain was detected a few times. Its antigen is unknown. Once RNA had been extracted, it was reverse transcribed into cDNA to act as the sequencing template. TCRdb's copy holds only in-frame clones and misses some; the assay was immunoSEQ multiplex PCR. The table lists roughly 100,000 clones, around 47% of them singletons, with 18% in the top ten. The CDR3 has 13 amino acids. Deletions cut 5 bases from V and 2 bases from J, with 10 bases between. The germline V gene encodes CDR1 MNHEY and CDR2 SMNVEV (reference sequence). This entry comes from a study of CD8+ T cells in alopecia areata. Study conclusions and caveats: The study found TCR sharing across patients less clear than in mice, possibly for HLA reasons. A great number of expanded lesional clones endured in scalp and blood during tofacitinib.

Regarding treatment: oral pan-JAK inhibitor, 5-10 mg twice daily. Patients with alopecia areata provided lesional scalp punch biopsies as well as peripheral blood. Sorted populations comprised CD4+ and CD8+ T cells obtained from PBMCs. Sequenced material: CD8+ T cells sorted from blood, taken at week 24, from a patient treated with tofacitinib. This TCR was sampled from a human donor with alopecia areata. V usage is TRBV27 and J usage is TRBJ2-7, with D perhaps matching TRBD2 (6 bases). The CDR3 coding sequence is TGTGCCAGCAGTGGAGCGGGTCCCTACGAGCAGTACTTC. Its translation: CASSGAGPYEQYF.